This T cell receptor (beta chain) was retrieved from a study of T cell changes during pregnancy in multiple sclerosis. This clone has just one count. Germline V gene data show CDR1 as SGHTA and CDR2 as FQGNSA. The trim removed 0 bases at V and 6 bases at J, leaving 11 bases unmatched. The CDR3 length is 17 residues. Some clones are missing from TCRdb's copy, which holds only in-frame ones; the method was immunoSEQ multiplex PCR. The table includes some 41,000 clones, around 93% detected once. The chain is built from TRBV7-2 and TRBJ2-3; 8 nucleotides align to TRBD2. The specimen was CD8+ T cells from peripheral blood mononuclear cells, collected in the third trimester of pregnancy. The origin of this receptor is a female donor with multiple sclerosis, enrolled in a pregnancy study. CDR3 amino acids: CASSLASLSGTWDTQYF. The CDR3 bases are TGTGCCAGCAGCTTAGCGTCGCTTAGCGGGACTTGGGATACGCAGTATTTT.